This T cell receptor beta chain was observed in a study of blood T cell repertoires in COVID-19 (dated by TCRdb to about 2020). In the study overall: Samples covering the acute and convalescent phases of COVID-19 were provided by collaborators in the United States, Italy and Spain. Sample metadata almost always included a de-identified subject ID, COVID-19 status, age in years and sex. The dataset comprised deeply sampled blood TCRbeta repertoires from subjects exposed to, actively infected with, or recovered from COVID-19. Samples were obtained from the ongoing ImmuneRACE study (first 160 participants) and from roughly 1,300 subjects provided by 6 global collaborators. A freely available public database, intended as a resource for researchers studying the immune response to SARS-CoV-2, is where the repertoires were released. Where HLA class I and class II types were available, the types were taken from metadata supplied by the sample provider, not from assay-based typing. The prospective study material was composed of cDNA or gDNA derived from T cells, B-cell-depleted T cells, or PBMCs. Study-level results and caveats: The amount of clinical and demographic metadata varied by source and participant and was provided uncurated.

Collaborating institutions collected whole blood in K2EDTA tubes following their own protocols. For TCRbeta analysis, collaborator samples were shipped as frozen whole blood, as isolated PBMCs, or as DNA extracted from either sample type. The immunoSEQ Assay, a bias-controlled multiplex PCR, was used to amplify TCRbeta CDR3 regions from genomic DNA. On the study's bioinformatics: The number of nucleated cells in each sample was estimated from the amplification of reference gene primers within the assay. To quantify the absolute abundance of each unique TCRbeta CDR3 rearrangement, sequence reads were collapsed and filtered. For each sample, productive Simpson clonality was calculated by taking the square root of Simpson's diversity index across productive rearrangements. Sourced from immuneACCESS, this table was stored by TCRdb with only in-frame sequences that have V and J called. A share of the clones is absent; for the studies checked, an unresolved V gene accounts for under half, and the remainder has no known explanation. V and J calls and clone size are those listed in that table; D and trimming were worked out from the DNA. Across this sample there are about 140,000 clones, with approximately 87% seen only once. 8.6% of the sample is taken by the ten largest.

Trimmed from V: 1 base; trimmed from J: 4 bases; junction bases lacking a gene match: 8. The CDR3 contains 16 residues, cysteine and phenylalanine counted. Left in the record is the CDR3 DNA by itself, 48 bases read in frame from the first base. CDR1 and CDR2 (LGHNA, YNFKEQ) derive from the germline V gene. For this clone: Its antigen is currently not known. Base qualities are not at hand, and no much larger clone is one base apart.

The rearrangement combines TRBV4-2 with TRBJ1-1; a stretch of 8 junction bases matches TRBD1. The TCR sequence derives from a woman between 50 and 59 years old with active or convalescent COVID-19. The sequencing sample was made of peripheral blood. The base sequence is TGTGCCAGCAGCCAAGTGGGGCAGGGGGCGAGCACTGAAGCTTTCTTT. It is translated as CASSQVGQGASTEAFF.